This T cell receptor beta chain was identified in a study of cytomegalovirus exposure and HLA in healthy donors. Study-wide results and caveats: While the bulk of TCR sequences proved rare, some public TCRs turned up in many donors. Approximately 160 TCR beta chains were listed as cytomegalovirus-associated.

Primers for the PCR totalled 60 Vbeta and 13 Jbeta. TCRdb's copy holds only in-frame clones and misses some; the assay was immunoSEQ multiplex PCR. The repertoire holds around 140,000 clones, with around 81% as singletons. As to this clone: The antigen is not known.

Trimming cost V 1 base and J 11 bases, with 14 bases left between them. The CDR3 extends over 13 amino acids. CDR1 is SGDLS and CDR2 is YYNGEE in the germline V gene. The chain has TRBV9 and TRBJ2-3; D possibly corresponds to TRBD2 (5 bases). Sequencing was carried out using PBMCs. The sequence was collected from a man in his fifties or sixties in good health and CMV-seronegative. The CDR3 sequence is CASSVNGPGRQYF. Here the CDR3 DNA reads TGTGCCAGCAGCGTAAACGGACCGGGAAGGCAGTATTTT.